A selection of T cell receptor beta chains follows, all from one sample in a study of blood T cell repertoires in COVID-19. Here immunoSEQ multiplex PCR was the method, and the copy in TCRdb shows in-frame clones only, minus some. The sample has 350,000 to 400,000 clones, roughly 90% seen once. Sequencing was performed on PBMCs or T cells enriched from blood (not recorded which). The receptors stem from a woman aged 25-40 years with acute COVID-19. Both conserved end residues are part of each CDR3. The D gene is left open where the match is weak. Size is omitted from some rows. Given values are once, few, many or a class for expanded clones.

TRBV30	TRBJ1-2	-	-	CAWTVGYRRIGYTF	TGTGCCTGGACCGTCGGGTACAGGCGCATTGGCTACACCTTC
TRBV10-3	TRBJ2-3	TRBD1	once	CAIGPGTGRDTQYF	TGTGCCATCGGGCCCGGGACAGGGAGGGATACGCAGTATTTT
TRBV7-6	TRBJ1-1	-	-	CASSASGVNTEAFF	TGTGCCAGCAGCGCCAGTGGTGTGAACACTGAAGCTTTCTTT
TRBV29-1	TRBJ2-7	TRBD1	few	CSVGGTGPYEQYF	TGCAGCGTTGGTGGGACAGGGCCCTACGAGCAGTACTTC
TRBV5-1	TRBJ1-1	TRBD1	-	CASSLPGGNEAFF	TGCGCCAGCAGCTTGCCAGGGGGCAATGAAGCTTTCTTT
TRBV7-2	TRBJ2-3	-	-	CASSLSGHYTDTQYF	TGTGCCAGCAGCTTATCTGGCCACTACACAGATACGCAGTATTTT
TRBV5-1	TRBJ2-1	-	-	CASSLVGGTYNEQFF	TGCGCCAGCAGCTTGGTAGGGGGTACCTACAATGAGCAGTTCTTC
TRBV2	TRBJ2-1	-	-	CASRGWEQFF	TGTGCCAGCCGAGGTTGGGAGCAGTTCTTC
TRBV18	TRBJ2-1	-	-	CASSPRGAYNEQFF	TGTGCCAGCTCACCCCGGGGGGCGTACAATGAGCAGTTCTTC
TRBV7-3	TRBJ1-3	TRBD1	-	CASSAGQGGPGNTIYF	TGTGCCAGCAGCGCGGGACAGGGTGGACCAGGAAACACCATATATTTT
TRBV30	TRBJ2-4	-	-	CAWSGAGALAKNIQYF	TGTGCCTGGAGTGGGGCAGGGGCGCTAGCCAAAAACATTCAGTACTTC
TRBV28	TRBJ2-2	TRBD2	-	CASSSTSVGELFF	TGTGCCAGCAGCTCAACTAGCGTCGGGGAGCTGTTTTTT
TRBV28	TRBJ1-2	TRBD1	-	CASRATGGIGYTF	TGTGCCAGCAGAGCCACAGGGGGCATTGGCTACACCTTC
TRBV4-2	TRBJ1-5	-	-	CASSQLQGSNQPQHF	TGTGCCAGCAGCCAGCTACAGGGTTCAAATCAGCCCCAGCATTTT
TRBV20-1	TRBJ2-7	TRBD1	-	CSASQDREVSGEQYF	TGCAGTGCTAGTCAAGACAGGGAAGTCTCTGGCGAGCAGTACTTC
TRBV15	TRBJ2-2	-	-	CATSRDLRGPNTGELFF	TGTGCCACCAGCAGAGATCTAAGGGGTCCGAACACCGGGGAGCTGTTTTTT
TRBV25-1	TRBJ1-2	-	once	CASSETGNYGYTF	TGTGCCAGCAGTGAGACAGGAAACTATGGCTACACCTTC
TRBV5-1	TRBJ1-1	-	-	CASSPGTRNTEAFF	TGCGCCAGCAGCCCTGGGACACGTAACACTGAAGCTTTCTTT
TRBV9	TRBJ2-1	-	-	CASSPQGGSYNEQFF	TGTGCCAGCAGCCCCCAAGGGGGCTCCTACAATGAGCAGTTCTTC
TRBV7-2	TRBJ2-1	TRBD2	-	CASSPRLAGFYNEQFF	TGTGCCAGCAGCCCGAGACTAGCGGGGTTCTACAATGAGCAGTTCTTC
TRBV7-3	TRBJ1-2	-	once	CASSLSREYGYTF	TGTGCCAGCAGCTTAAGTCGAGAATATGGCTACACCTTC
TRBV18	TRBJ1-2	-	-	CASLRDGYTF	TGTGCCAGCCTCAGGGATGGCTACACCTTC
TRBV24-1	TRBJ1-6	-	once	CATSDLTPESPLHF	TGTGCCACCAGTGATTTGACGCCTGAGTCACCCCTCCACTTT
TRBV5-1	TRBJ2-3	TRBD2	-	CASSIRTSGGPTDTQYF	TGCGCCAGCAGCATTAGGACTAGCGGGGGGCCCACAGATACGCAGTATTTT
TRBV12-5	TRBJ1-1	-	-	CASGPRGTEAFF	TGTGCTAGTGGCCCCCGGGGAACTGAAGCTTTCTTT
TRBV10-3	TRBJ1-2	TRBD1	-	CAISDQNRGPNYGYTF	TGTGCCATCAGTGACCAAAACAGGGGCCCAAACTATGGCTACACCTTC
TRBV15	TRBJ1-6	-	once	CATSRDRALSPLHF	TGTGCCACCAGCAGAGACAGGGCCCTTTCACCCCTCCACTTT
TRBV2	TRBJ2-1	TRBD1	-	CASRTGAPSFSEQFF	TGTGCCAGCAGGACAGGGGCCCCAAGTTTCAGTGAGCAGTTCTTC
TRBV25-1	TRBJ1-4	TRBD1	-	CASSARGVREKLFF	TGTGCCAGCAGTGCCAGGGGGGTCCGGGAAAAACTGTTTTTT
TRBV4-1	TRBJ1-5	TRBD1	-	CASSHGQGNNQPQHF	TGCGCCAGCAGCCACGGACAGGGGAACAATCAGCCCCAGCATTTT
TRBV2	TRBJ1-5	TRBD1	once	CASSGQGSFQPQHF	TGTGCCAGCAGTGGACAGGGTAGTTTTCAGCCCCAGCATTTT
TRBV10-1	TRBJ2-2	-	-	CASSDRDIDTGELFF	TGCGCCAGCAGCGACCGGGACATCGACACCGGGGAGCTGTTTTTT
TRBV6-1	TRBJ1-5	-	-	CASSDSWISYSGDQPQHF	TGTGCCAGCAGTGATTCATGGATCTCTTATTCGGGAGATCAGCCCCAGCATTTT
TRBV11-3	TRBJ1-1	-	few	CASKAGENTEAFF	TGTGCCAGCAAGGCAGGGGAAAACACTGAAGCTTTCTTT
TRBV6-1	TRBJ2-3	-	-	CASSEAPGPPGETTDTQYF	TGTGCCAGCAGTGAAGCACCCGGGCCTCCCGGGGAGACCACAGATACGCAGTATTTT
TRBV7-2	TRBJ1-3	-	-	CASSLSGRGLHSGNTIYF	TGTGCCAGCAGCTTATCGGGGAGGGGCCTCCACTCTGGAAACACCATATATTTT
TRBV27	TRBJ2-7	-	-	CASSFGTFYEQYF	TGTGCCAGCAGCTTTGGGACTTTTTACGAGCAGTACTTC
TRBV9	TRBJ2-3	TRBD2	-	CASSSPTSEFTDTQYF	TGTGCCAGCAGCTCCCCGACTAGCGAATTCACAGATACGCAGTATTTT
TRBV19	TRBJ1-6	-	-	CASMGGPGNSPLHF	TGTGCCAGTATGGGGGGGCCGGGAAATTCACCCCTCCACTTT
TRBV30	TRBJ1-1	-	-	CAWTRGNTEAFF	TGTGCCTGGACCAGGGGGAACACTGAAGCTTTCTTT
TRBV21-1	TRBJ2-1	-	-	CASRPSRQRGLQNEQFF	TGTGCCAGCAGACCCTCCCGACAGCGGGGCCTTCAGAATGAGCAGTTCTTC
TRBV2	TRBJ1-6	-	-	CASSGQERGPLHF	TGTGCCAGCAGTGGACAGGAAAGAGGACCCCTCCACTTT
TRBV24-1	TRBJ2-2	-	-	CATSAYPGQDLTGELFF	TGTGCCACCAGTGCCTACCCGGGACAAGACCTCACCGGGGAGCTGTTTTTT
TRBV9	TRBJ2-1	TRBD2	once	CASSEGFERGITYNEQFF	TGTGCCAGCAGCGAGGGTTTTGAGCGGGGGATAACCTACAATGAGCAGTTCTTC
TRBV7-6	TRBJ1-1	-	-	CASSLSPFQVAFF	TGTGCCAGCAGCCTCTCACCTTTTCAGGTCGCTTTCTTT
TRBV2	TRBJ2-2	TRBD2	-	CASSTSGGAGNTGELFF	TGTGCCAGCAGTACTAGCGGGGGGGCCGGGAACACCGGGGAGCTGTTTTTT
TRBV7-3	TRBJ2-4	-	-	CASSLAGTGSGNIQYF	TGTGCCAGCAGCTTAGCGGGGACGGGGTCGGGAAACATTCAGTACTTC
TRBV24-1	TRBJ2-1	-	-	CATSDPSPSSYNEQFF	TGTGCCACCAGTGATCCGTCCCCGAGCTCCTACAATGAGCAGTTCTTC
TRBV5-8	TRBJ2-5	TRBD1	-	CASSLRQTGAETQYF	TGTGCCAGCAGCTTGAGGCAAACAGGGGCTGAGACCCAGTACTTC
TRBV6-5	TRBJ2-7	TRBD2	-	CASSPTSGGFYEQYF	TGTGCCAGCAGTCCGACCAGCGGGGGTTTCTACGAGCAGTACTTC
TRBV5-1	TRBJ1-4	TRBD1	once	CASSPQGASNEKLFF	TGCGCCAGCAGCCCACAGGGGGCAAGTAATGAAAAACTGTTTTTT
TRBV11-2	TRBJ1-6	-	-	CASSLGLGGANSPLHF	TGTGCCAGCAGCTTAGGTTTGGGAGGGGCGAATTCACCCCTCCACTTT
TRBV19	TRBJ1-6	TRBD1	once	CASRRTGTADSPLHF	TGTGCCAGTAGAAGAACCGGGACAGCGGATTCACCCCTCCACTTT
TRBV5-1	TRBJ2-7	TRBD2	-	CASSLASGGTYEQYF	TGCGCCAGCAGCTTGGCTAGCGGGGGGACCTACGAGCAGTACTTC
TRBV29-1	TRBJ2-2	TRBD1	-	CSVLGTGGNTGELFF	TGCAGCGTCCTTGGGACAGGGGGCAACACCGGGGAGCTGTTTTTT
TRBV27	TRBJ1-2	-	-	CASSPQPIQGNYGYTF	TGTGCCAGCAGTCCCCAACCAATACAGGGAAACTATGGCTACACCTTC
TRBV9	TRBJ2-7	-	-	CASSVGASSEQYF	TGTGCCAGCAGCGTAGGGGCGTCCTCCGAGCAGTACTTC
TRBV6-5	TRBJ1-5	TRBD1	-	CASRGTGPNQPQHF	TGTGCCAGCAGGGGGACAGGTCCCAATCAGCCCCAGCATTTT
TRBV6-5	TRBJ1-3	TRBD1	-	CASRPWTGENTIYF	TGTGCCAGCAGGCCCTGGACAGGTGAAAACACCATATATTTT